The clone carrying this T cell receptor (beta chain) has only a few counts. What it binds is unknown. The data are from a study of beta chain features in type 1 diabetes. Study-level points and caveats: Significant though moderate, a shortening of TCRB CDR3s appeared in all four CD4+ subsets of Type 1 diabetes patients.

CDR3 size: 15 residues. The V segment lost 5 bases and the J segment 4 bases; nucleotides outside the gene matches: 6. CDR1 and CDR2 (germline): LNHNV, YYDKDF (reference sequence). Investigators reverse transcribed all isolated RNA, so they sequenced expressed TCRB transcripts. Clones were read by immunoSEQ multiplex PCR, and TCRdb kept only the in-frame ones, dropping some. Of about 160,000 clones in the sample, approximately 10% were seen once. The gene calls are TRBV15 and TRBJ2-2; 8 positions match TRBD1. This TCR came from a woman in her 30s with type 1 diabetes. The specimen was central memory CD4+ T cells from blood. The CDR3 here is CATSPDRGGTGELFF. In DNA, the CDR3 is TGTGCCACCAGCCCCGACAGGGGAGGCACCGGGGAGCTGTTTTTT.